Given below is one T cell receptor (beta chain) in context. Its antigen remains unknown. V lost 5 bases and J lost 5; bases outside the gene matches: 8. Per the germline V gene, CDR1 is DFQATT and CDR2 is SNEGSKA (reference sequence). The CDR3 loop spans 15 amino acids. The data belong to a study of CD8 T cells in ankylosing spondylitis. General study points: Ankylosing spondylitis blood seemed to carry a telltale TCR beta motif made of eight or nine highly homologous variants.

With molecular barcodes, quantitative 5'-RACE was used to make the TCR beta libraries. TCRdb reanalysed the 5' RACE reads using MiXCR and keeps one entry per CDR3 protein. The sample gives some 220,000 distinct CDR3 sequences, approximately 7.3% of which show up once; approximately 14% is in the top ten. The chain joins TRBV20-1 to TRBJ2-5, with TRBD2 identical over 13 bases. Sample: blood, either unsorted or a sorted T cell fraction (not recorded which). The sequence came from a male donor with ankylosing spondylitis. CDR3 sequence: CSAALGLAGRETQYF. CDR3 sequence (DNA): TGCAGTGCTGCCCTGGGACTAGCGGGGAGGGAGACCCAGTACTTC.